Shown below are 24 T cell receptor beta chains from a single sample sequenced in a study of blood T cell repertoires in COVID-19. Produced via immunoSEQ multiplex PCR; TCRdb's table is partial and in-frame only. The table lists tens of thousands of clones, roughly four fifths of them singletons. The sample taken for sequencing was peripheral blood. The receptors stem from a human donor in a cohort sampled during active COVID-19.

The chain employs TRBV7-9 and TRBJ2-7; 10 positions match TRBD1. The germline gives CDR1 SEHNR, CDR2 FQNEAQ (reference sequence). With V trimmed by 5 bases and J by 5 bases, 9 bases remained unmatched. CDR3 size: 15 residues. The CDR3 is CASSGPGQGWDEQYF. The CDR3 bases are TGTGCCAGCAGCGGACCGGGACAGGGGTGGGACGAGCAGTACTTC.

The chain recombines TRBV5-4 with TRBJ1-1; D might be TRBD1 (6 bases). The CDR3 extends over 15 amino acids. Between the trimmed V and J ends, which lost 0 bases and 4 bases, there was a span of 13 bases. Germline V gene sequence: CDR1 SGHNT, CDR2 YYREEE (reference sequence). The CDR3 sequence is CASSLERGAGTEAFF. CDR3 coding DNA: TGTGCCAGCAGCTTGGAGCGGGGGGCCGGCACTGAAGCTTTCTTT.

V and J are TRBV18 and TRBJ1-5; 9 positions match TRBD1. The CDR3 is 15 amino acids. Germline CDR1 and CDR2: KGHSH and LQKENI. Unmatched junction bases numbered 7, after V lost 3 bases and J lost 7 bases. CDR3 protein: CASSPTTGGEQPQHF. CDR3 DNA: TGTGCCAGCTCACCGACGACAGGGGGAGAGCAGCCCCAGCATTTT.

CDR3 region: CSAWPGWNTEAFF. CDR3 bases: TGCAGCGCCTGGCCAGGTTGGAACACTGAAGCTTTCTTT. The rearrangement joins TRBV29-1 to TRBJ1-1; D is unclear. The germline V gene encodes CDR1 SQVTM and CDR2 ANQGSEA. This CDR3 is 13 amino acids long. Between the trimmed V and J ends, which lost 7 bases and 1 base, there was a span of 13 bases.

The chain carries TRBV7-6 and TRBJ1-1; no reliable D call. This CDR3 has 13 residues. Germline CDR1 and CDR2: SGHVS and FNYEAQ. V was shortened by 5 bases and J by 0 bases, with 7 bases between the two germline ends. CDR3 sequence: CASSEGMNTEAFF. The CDR3 DNA is TGTGCCAGCAGCGAGGGAATGAACACTGAAGCTTTCTTT. Supplemented by reference TRBV7-6 and TRBJ1-1, the full variable domain reads GAGVSQSPRYKVTKRGQDVALRCDPISGHVSLYWYRQALGQGPEFLTYFNYEAQQDKSGLPNDRFSAERPEGSISTLTIQRTEQRDSAMYRCASSEGMNTEAFFGQGTRLTVV.

V is TRBV11-2 and J is TRBJ1-3; no reliable D call. The germline V gene encodes CDR1 SGHAT and CDR2 FQNNGV. The length of the CDR3 is 14 residues. V was clipped by 5 bases and J by 3 bases, with 11 bases between them. CDR3 in DNA: TGTGCCAGCAGCGCAAACGGGGATGGAAACACCATATATTTT. This gives the protein CASSANGDGNTIYF.

This clone came up a few times. The chain combines TRBV30 with TRBJ1-5; TRBD1 agrees at 7 bases. CDR1 GTSNPN and CDR2 SVGIG come from the germline V gene (reference sequence). The trim removed 3 bases at V and 4 bases at J, leaving 6 bases unmatched. This CDR3 has 14 residues. The CDR3 DNA sequence: TGTGCCTGGAGCGCGGGACAGAGAAATCAGCCCCAGCATTTT. Its protein is CAWSAGQRNQPQHF. The complete variable domain, with remaining parts taken from reference TRBV30 and TRBJ1-5, reads SQTIHQWPATLVQPVGSPLSLECTVEGTSNPNLYWYRQAAGRGLQLLFYSVGIGQISSEVPQNLSASRPQDRQFILSSKKLLLSDSGFYLCAWSAGQRNQPQHFGDGTRLSIL.

There are a few counts of this clone. This chain links TRBV30 with TRBJ1-4; 7 positions agree with TRBD1. The CDR3 extends over 15 amino acids. The ends lost 3 bases at V and 4 bases at J; junction bases unmatched: 8. Germline V gives CDR1 GTSNPN, CDR2 SVGIG (reference sequence). CDR3 loop: CAWRGGGAGNEKLFF. DNA of the CDR3: TGTGCCTGGAGAGGAGGGGGCGCCGGTAATGAAAAACTGTTTTTT.

The rearrangement uses TRBV30 and TRBJ2-1, with 16 bases matching TRBD2. CDR3 length equals 19 residues. CDR1 and CDR2 from the germline V gene are GTSNPN and SVGIG (reference sequence). The J segment lost 8 bases and the V segment lost 3 bases, leaving 16 bases of the junction unmatched. This CDR3 is CAWRIPGLAGGPFNHEQFF. CDR3 nucleotide sequence: TGTGCCTGGAGGATTCCGGGACTAGCGGGGGGGCCCTTCAACCATGAGCAGTTCTTC. Full variable domain (outside the CDR3, taken from reference TRBV30 and TRBJ2-1): SQTIHQWPATLVQPVGSPLSLECTVEGTSNPNLYWYRQAAGRGLQLLFYSVGIGQISSEVPQNLSASRPQDRQFILSSKKLLLSDSGFYLCAWRIPGLAGGPFNHEQFFGPGTRLTVL.

This rearrangement joins TRBV6-5 to TRBJ1-4, with 8 bases identical to TRBD1. There are 14 residues in the CDR3. The germline CDR1 and CDR2 sequences are MNHEY and SVGAGI. Trimming cost V 6 bases and J 7 bases; bases outside gene matches: 7. The CDR3 DNA sequence: TGTGCCAGCAGAGCGACAGGGGCGAGTGAAAAACTGTTTTTT. Protein product: CASRATGASEKLFF.

The gene calls are TRBV7-2 and TRBJ2-1; the match to TRBD2 covers 9 bases. Germline values: CDR1 SGHTA, CDR2 FQGNSA. The length of the CDR3 is 16 residues. With 1 base clipped from V and 4 bases from J, the junction kept 5 bases outside the gene matches. The CDR3 protein is CASSLEAGGTYNEQFF. The DNA for the CDR3 is TGTGCCAGCAGCTTAGAGGCGGGGGGGACTTACAATGAGCAGTTCTTC.

This chain links TRBV10-1 with TRBJ2-3; possible D gene TRBD1, 5 bases. This CDR3 has 14 amino acids. Germline lookup yields CDR1 WNHNN and CDR2 SYGVQD (reference sequence). V was trimmed by 3 bases and J by 2 bases, leaving 9 bases between them. The CDR3 DNA follows: TGCGCCAGCAGTGATTCAGGGCTCACAGATACGCAGTATTTT. It yields the protein CASSDSGLTDTQYF.

This clone was detected once. This chain joins TRBV7-9 and TRBJ1-3; D remains ambiguous. Germline CDR1 and CDR2: SEHNR and FQNEAQ (reference sequence). The CDR3 spans 15 residues. With 5 bases removed from V and 0 bases from J, the gap between germline ends came to 11 bases. The CDR3 nucleotides are TGTGCCAGCAGCAGTGACTTCGGCTCTGGAAACACCATATATTTT. Its translation is CASSSDFGSGNTIYF.

V and J are TRBV30 and TRBJ2-2; D not certain. The CDR3 is 14 residues long. Per germline, CDR1 GTSNPN and CDR2 SVGIG (reference sequence). Deletions cut 5 bases from V and 0 bases from J, with 10 bases between. The CDR3 region is CAWELVANTGELFF. The CDR3 DNA sequence: TGTGCCTGGGAGCTAGTAGCGAACACCGGGGAGCTGTTTTTT. Supplemented by reference TRBV30 and TRBJ2-2, the full variable domain reads SQTIHQWPATLVQPVGSPLSLECTVEGTSNPNLYWYRQAAGRGLQLLFYSVGIGQISSEVPQNLSASRPQDRQFILSSKKLLLSDSGFYLCAWELVANTGELFFGEGSRLTVL.

The rearrangement joins TRBV4-1 to TRBJ1-4; the match to TRBD1 covers 7 bases. Germline V CDR1 and CDR2: MGHRA, YSYEKL. This CDR3 contains 17 residues. V shed 1 base and J 9 bases; nucleotides not matched to a gene: 14. The CDR3 is CASSQVGVKGTVKKLFF. The CDR3 nucleotides read TGCGCCAGCAGCCAAGTAGGGGTAAAGGGGACAGTTAAAAAACTGTTTTTT.

This clone was detected a few times. The chain employs TRBV29-1 and TRBJ2-1; TRBD2 matches 8 bases. The CDR3 sequence is 13 residues long. V dropped 5 bases and J dropped 6; count of bases not matched to a gene: 6. Per the germline V gene, CDR1 is SQVTM and CDR2 is ANQGSEA. The CDR3 spells CSVFGTRFNEQFF. The CDR3 DNA sequence: TGCAGCGTTTTCGGGACTAGATTCAATGAGCAGTTCTTC.

This clone was counted a single time. The J gene is TRBJ2-1, the V gene TRBV18; tentative D call: TRBD1 (5 bases). The V gene lost 2 bases and the J gene lost 10 bases, with 18 bases spanning the gap. Germline CDR1 and CDR2: KGHSH and LQKENI. The CDR3 is 15 amino acids. For the CDR3, the DNA is TGTGCCAGCTCACCATTCAGAACAGGAAAGTGGGAGCAGTTCTTC. Protein sequence: CASSPFRTGKWEQFF.

The CDR3 region is CASGLTGFPSSSYNEQFF. Written as DNA, the CDR3 is TGTGCTAGTGGTTTGACGGGGTTCCCCTCCAGCTCCTACAATGAGCAGTTCTTC. The V call is TRBV12-5, the J call TRBJ2-1, with D possibly TRBD2 on 5 matching bases. V lost 2 bases and J 0 bases, leaving 17 bases between the germline ends. The CDR3 runs to 18 residues. Germline loops: CDR1 LGHNT, CDR2 FRNRAP.

This clone has just a few counts. The chain joins TRBV4-1 to TRBJ1-2, with TRBD1 matching over 8 bases. V shed 4 bases, J shed 2 bases, and the junction held 6 bases outside the gene matches. CDR3 length equals 15 residues. Germline lookup yields CDR1 MGHRA and CDR2 YSYEKL. CDR3 sequence: CASSLRTGSNYGYTF. In DNA form, the CDR3 reads TGCGCCAGCAGCCTTCGGACAGGGAGCAACTATGGCTACACCTTC.

CDR3 sequence reads: CASSPAGTSKTGELFF. The CDR3 DNA follows: TGTGCCAGCAGCCCCGCAGGGACAAGTAAAACCGGGGAGCTGTTTTTT. This chain links TRBV7-3 with TRBJ2-2; D might be TRBD1 (6 bases). Germline V gives CDR1 SGHTA, CDR2 FQGTGA. The CDR3 is made up of 16 amino acids. Trimming pared 5 bases from V and 5 bases from J, leaving 18 bases between.

The chain is built from TRBV29-1 and TRBJ2-6; tentatively, D is TRBD2 (7 bases). The V end was cut by 4 bases, the J end by 4 bases, with 20 bases between. CDR1 SQVTM and CDR2 ANQGSEA come from the germline V gene. The CDR3 is 17 residues long. The DNA for the CDR3 is TGCAGCGTTGCAGGCACGGGGGGCGCTTCCGGGGCCAACGTCCTGACTTTC. The encoded protein is CSVAGTGGASGANVLTF.

J is TRBJ1-5 and V is TRBV6-1; D unresolved. V was clipped by 2 bases and J by 5 bases, with 13 bases between them. The CDR3 has 15 residues. The germline V gene encodes CDR1 MNHNS and CDR2 SASEGT. The CDR3 sequence is CASSEYEGTHQPQHF. CDR3 coding DNA: TGTGCCAGCAGTGAATATGAGGGAACGCATCAGCCCCAGCATTTT.

The genes are TRBV2 and TRBJ2-5; 12 bases line up with TRBD2. Looked up from germline, CDR1 is SNHLY and CDR2 is FYNNEI. The CDR3 contains 14 residues. V was pared by 6 bases and J by 4 bases, with 3 bases of the junction left unmatched. The DNA of the CDR3 is TGTGCCAGCAGAGAGACTAGCGGGGGAGAGACCCAGTACTTC. Its translation: CASRETSGGETQYF.

This clone was recorded at least ten times. This chain links TRBV5-1 with TRBJ2-7, with 7 bases fitting TRBD1. The CDR3 totals 13 residues. Germline assignment: CDR1 SGHRS and CDR2 YFSETQ. Germline trimming cut 7 bases from V and 1 base from J; bases unmatched to any gene: 5. The CDR3 reads CASARDSSYEQYF. CDR3 DNA sequence: TGCGCCAGCGCCCGGGACAGTTCCTACGAGCAGTACTTC.